This record looks at one T cell receptor beta chain sequence and its context. As yet, its antigen is unknown. Doses given second, at about 4 or about 12 weeks, were pooled. The sample belongs to a study of T cell responses to AZD1222 COVID-19 vaccine. Repertoires were generated with immunoSEQ multiplex PCR, while TCRdb's copy carries only in-frame clones and drops some. Among tens of thousands of clones listed, less than 95% were seen once. Findings and limits, study-wide: There were mostly white British donors and more females than males, and clonal diversity was possibly underestimated. Spike-specific TCR breadth and depth went up after people got two AZD1222 doses. Repertoire collection took place solely once the T cell response had peaked.

The source of this sequence is an adult who received the AZD1222 COVID-19 vaccine. This material consisted of peripheral blood, taken 28 days after the second AZD1222 dose.

This CDR3 reads CASSLGTSGIEQFF. In DNA form, the CDR3 reads TGTGCCAGCAGCTTGGGGACTAGCGGGATTGAGCAGTTCTTC. The chain employs TRBV5-4 and TRBJ2-1; TRBD2 aligns across 12 bases. This CDR3 comprises 14 residues. Germline V gene data show CDR1 as SGHNT and CDR2 as YYREEE (reference sequence). The V segment lost 0 bases and the J segment 9 bases; nucleotides outside the gene matches: 1.